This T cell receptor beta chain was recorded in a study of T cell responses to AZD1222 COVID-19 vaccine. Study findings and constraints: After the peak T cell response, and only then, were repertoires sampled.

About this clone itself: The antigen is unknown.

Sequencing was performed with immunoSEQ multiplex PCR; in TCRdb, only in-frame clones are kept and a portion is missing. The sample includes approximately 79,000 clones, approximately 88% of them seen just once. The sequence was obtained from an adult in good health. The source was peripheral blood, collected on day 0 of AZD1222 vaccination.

This chain's CDR3 is CASSEVPAPATIYF. The CDR3 coding sequence is TGTGCCAGCAGTGAAGTGCCTGCTCCGGCCACCATATATTTT. The chain uses TRBV6-1 and TRBJ1-3; D gene uncertain. The germline V gene encodes CDR1 MNHNS and CDR2 SASEGT. Trimming cost V 1 base and J 9 bases, with 13 bases left between them. CDR3 length: 14 residues.